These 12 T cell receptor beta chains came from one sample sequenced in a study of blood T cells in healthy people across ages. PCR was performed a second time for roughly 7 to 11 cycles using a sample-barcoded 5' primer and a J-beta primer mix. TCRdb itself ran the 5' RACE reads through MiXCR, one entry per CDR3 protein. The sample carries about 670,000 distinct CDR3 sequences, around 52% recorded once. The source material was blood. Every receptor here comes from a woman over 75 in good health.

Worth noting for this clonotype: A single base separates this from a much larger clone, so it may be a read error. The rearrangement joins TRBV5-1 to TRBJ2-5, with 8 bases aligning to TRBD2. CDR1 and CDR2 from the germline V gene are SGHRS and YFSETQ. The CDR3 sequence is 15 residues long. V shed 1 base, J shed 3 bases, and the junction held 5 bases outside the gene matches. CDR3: CASSLQGLVEETQYF. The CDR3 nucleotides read TGCGCCAGCAGCTTGCAGGGACTAGTAGAAGAGACCCAGTACTTC.

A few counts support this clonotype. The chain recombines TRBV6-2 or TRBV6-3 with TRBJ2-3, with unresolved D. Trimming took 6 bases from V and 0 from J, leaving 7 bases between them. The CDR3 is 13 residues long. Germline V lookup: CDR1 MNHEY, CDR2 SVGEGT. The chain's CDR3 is CASRVPSTDTQYF. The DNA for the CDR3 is TGTGCCAGCAGGGTTCCTAGCACAGATACGCAGTATTTT.

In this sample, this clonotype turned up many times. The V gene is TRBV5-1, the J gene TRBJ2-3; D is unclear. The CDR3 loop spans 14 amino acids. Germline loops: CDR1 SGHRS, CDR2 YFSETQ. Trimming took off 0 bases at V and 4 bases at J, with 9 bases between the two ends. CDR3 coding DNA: TGCGCCAGCAGCTTGGCCTATCTGTCAGATACGCAGTATTTT. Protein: CASSLAYLSDTQYF.

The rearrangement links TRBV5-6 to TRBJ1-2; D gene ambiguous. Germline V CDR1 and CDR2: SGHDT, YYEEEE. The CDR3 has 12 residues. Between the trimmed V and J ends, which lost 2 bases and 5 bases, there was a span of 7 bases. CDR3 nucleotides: TGTGCCAGCAGCTTCGGACTGTATGGCTACACCTTC. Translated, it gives CASSFGLYGYTF.

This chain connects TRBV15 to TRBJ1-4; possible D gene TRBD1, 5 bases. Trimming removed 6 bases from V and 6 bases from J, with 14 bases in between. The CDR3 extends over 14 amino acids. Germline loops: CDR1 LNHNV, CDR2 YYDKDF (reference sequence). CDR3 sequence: CATRGYGGDEKLFF. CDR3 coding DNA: TGTGCCACCAGAGGCTATGGGGGAGATGAAAAACTGTTTTTT.

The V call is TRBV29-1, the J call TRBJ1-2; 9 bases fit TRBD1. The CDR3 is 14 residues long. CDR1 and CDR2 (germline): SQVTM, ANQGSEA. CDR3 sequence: CSVSREQGASGYTF. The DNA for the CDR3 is TGCAGTGTCTCCCGAGAACAGGGGGCGAGTGGCTACACCTTC.

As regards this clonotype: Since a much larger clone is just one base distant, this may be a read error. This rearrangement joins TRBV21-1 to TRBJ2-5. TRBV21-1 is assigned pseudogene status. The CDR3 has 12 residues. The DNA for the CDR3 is TGTGCCAACAGCAGATATCAAGAGACCCAGTACTTC. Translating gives CANSRYQETQYF.

The CDR3 sequence: CASSFTSGISSYNEQFF. In DNA form, the CDR3 reads TGTGCCAGCAGCTTTACCAGCGGGATAAGCTCCTACAATGAGCAGTTCTTC. V gene TRBV11-3 combines with J gene TRBJ2-1; TRBD2 matches 7 bases. The germline V gene encodes CDR1 SGHNT and CDR2 YENEEA. J lost 0 bases, V lost 3 bases, and 8 bases had no gene match. CDR3 length: 17 amino acids.

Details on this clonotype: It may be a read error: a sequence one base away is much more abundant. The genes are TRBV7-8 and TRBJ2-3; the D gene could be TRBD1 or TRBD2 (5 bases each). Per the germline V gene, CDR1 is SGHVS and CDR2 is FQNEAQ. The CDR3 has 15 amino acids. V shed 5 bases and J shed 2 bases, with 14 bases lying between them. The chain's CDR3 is CASSRGTSSTDTQYF. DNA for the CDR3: TGTGCCAGCAGCAGAGGGACCTCTTCCACAGATACGCAGTATTTT.

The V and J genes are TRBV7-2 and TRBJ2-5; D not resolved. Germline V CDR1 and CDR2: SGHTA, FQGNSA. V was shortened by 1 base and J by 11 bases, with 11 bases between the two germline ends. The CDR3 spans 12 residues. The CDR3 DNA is TGTGCCAGCAGCTTAGGACAAGAGGAGCAGTACTTC. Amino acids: CASSLGQEEQYF.

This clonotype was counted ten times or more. CDR3 coding DNA: TGTGCCAGCAGCCGAACGGGCCCCACCTACGAGCAGTACTTC. It codes for CASSRTGPTYEQYF. The rearrangement links TRBV3-1 to TRBJ2-7; no firm D call. With 4 bases removed from V and 2 bases from J, the gap between germline ends came to 12 bases. CDR3 length equals 14 residues. Per germline, CDR1 LGHDT and CDR2 YNNKEL (reference sequence).

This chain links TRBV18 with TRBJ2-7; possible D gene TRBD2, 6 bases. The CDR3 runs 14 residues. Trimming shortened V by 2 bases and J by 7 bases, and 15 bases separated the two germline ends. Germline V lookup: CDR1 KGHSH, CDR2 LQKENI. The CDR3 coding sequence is TGTGCCAGCTCACCAGAGGATAGCGGCAATGAGCAGTACTTC. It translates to CASSPEDSGNEQYF.